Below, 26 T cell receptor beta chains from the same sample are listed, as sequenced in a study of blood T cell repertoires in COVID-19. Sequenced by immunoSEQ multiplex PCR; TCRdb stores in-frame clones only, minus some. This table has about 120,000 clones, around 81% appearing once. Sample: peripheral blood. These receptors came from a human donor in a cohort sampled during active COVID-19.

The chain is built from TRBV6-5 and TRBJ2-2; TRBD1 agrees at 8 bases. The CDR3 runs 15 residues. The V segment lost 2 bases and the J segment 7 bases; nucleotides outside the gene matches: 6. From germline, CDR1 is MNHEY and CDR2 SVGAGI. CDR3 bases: TGTGCCAGCAGTTACGTGGCAGGGACAGGCGGGGAGCTGTTTTTT. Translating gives CASSYVAGTGGELFF.

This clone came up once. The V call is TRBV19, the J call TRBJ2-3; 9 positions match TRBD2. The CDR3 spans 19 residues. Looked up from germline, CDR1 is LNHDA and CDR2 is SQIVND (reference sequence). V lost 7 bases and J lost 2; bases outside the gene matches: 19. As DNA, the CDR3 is TGTGCCAGTACCCCTATCCAAAAGGGAGCGGGAGGCCACACAGATACGCAGTATTTT. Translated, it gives CASTPIQKGAGGHTDTQYF.

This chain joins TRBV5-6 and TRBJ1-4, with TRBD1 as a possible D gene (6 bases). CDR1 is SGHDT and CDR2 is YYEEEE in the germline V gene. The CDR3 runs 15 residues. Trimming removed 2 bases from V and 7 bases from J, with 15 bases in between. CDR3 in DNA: TGTGCCAGCAGCTTACCGGGACCAGGGGCTGAAAAACTGTTTTTT. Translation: CASSLPGPGAEKLFF.

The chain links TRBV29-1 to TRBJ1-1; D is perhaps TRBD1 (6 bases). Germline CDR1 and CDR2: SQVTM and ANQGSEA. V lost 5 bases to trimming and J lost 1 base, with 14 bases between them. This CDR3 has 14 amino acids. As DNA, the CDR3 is TGCAGCGTTAACCCACAGGGTACGAACACTGAAGCTTTCTTT. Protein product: CSVNPQGTNTEAFF.

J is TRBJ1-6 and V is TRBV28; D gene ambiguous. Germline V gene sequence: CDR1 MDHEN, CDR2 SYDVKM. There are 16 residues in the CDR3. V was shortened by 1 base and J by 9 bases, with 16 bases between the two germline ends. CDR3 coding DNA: TGTGCCAGCAGTTTATCGGGCGGGGTCCTGGGTTCACCCCTCCACTTT. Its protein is CASSLSGGVLGSPLHF.

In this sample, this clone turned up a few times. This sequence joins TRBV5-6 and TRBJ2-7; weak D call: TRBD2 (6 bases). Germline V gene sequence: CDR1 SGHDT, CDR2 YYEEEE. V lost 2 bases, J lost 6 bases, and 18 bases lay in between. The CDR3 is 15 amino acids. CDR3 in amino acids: CASSFGSGPFAEQYF. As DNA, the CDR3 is TGTGCCAGCAGCTTTGGTAGCGGACCCTTCGCCGAGCAGTACTTC.

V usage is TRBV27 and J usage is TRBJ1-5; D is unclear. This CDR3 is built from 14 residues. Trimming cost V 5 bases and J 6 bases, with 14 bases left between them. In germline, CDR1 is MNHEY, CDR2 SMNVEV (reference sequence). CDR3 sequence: CASSRREGSQPQHF. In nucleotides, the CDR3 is TGTGCCAGCAGTCGCCGGGAGGGTAGTCAGCCCCAGCATTTT.

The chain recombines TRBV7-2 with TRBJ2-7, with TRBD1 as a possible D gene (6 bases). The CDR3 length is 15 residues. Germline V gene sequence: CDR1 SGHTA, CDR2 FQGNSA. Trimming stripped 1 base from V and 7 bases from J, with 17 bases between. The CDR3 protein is CASSLVGGAEEEQYF. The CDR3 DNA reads TGTGCCAGCAGCTTAGTTGGGGGCGCGGAGGAAGAGCAGTACTTC. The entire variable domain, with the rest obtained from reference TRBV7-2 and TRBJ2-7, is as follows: GAGVSQSPSNKVTEKGKDVELRCDPISGHTALYWYRQSLGQGLEFLIYFQGNSAPDKSGLPSDRFSAERTGGSVSTLTIQRTQQEDSAVYLCASSLVGGAEEEQYFGPGTRLTVT.

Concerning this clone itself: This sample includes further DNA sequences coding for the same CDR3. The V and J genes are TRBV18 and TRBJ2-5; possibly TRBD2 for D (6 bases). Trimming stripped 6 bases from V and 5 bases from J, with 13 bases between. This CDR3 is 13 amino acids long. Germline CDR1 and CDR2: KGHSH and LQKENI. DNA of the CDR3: TGTGCCAGCTCCCGCGGACGGGAGGAGACCCAGTACTTC. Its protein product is CASSRGREETQYF.

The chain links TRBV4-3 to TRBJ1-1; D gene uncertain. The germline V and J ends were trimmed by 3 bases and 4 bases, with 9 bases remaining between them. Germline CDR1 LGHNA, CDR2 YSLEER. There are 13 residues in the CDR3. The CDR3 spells CASSQGPGTEAFF. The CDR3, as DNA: TGCGCCAGCAGCCAGGGCCCCGGCACTGAAGCTTTCTTT.

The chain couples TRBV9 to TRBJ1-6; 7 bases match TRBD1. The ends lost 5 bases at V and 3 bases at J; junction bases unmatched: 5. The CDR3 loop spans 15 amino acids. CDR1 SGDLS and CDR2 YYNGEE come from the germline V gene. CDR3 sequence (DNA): TGTGCCAGCAGAGCTACAGGGGACTATAATTCACCCCTCCACTTT. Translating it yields CASRATGDYNSPLHF.

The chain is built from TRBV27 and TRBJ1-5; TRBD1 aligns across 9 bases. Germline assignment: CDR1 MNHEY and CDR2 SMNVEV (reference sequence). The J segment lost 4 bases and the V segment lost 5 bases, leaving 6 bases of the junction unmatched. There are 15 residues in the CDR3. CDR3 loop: CASSAGTGRNQPQHF. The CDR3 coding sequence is TGTGCCAGCAGTGCAGGGACAGGGCGAAATCAGCCCCAGCATTTT.

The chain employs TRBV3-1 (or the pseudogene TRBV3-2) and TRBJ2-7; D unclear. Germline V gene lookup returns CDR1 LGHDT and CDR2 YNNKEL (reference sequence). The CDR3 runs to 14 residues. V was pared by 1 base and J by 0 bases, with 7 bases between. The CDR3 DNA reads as TGTGCCAGCAGCCAAGTTACCAGCTCCTACGAGCAGTACTTC. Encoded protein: CASSQVTSSYEQYF.

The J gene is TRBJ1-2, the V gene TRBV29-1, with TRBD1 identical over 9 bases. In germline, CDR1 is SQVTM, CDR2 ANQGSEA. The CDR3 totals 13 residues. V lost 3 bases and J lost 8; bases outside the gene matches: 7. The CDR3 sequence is CSVDMGTGGGYTF. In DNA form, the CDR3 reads TGCAGCGTTGACATGGGCACAGGGGGCGGCTACACCTTC.

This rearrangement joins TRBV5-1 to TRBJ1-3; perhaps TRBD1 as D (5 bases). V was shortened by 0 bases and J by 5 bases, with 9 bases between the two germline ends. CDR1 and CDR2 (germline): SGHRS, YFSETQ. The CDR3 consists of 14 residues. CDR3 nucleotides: TGCGCCAGCAGCTTGGAAGCAGGGAGAAACACCATATATTTT. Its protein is CASSLEAGRNTIYF.

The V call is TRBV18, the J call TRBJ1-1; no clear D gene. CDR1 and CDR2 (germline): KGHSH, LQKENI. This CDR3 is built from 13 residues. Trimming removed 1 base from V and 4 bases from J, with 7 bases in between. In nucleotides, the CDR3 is TGTGCCAGCTCACCACAGCCGGGCACTGAAGCTTTCTTT. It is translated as CASSPQPGTEAFF. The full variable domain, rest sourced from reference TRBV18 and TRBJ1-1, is NAGVMQNPRHLVRRRGQEARLRCSPMKGHSHVYWYRQLPEEGLKFMVYLQKENIIDESGMPKERFSAEFPKEGPSILRIQQVVRGDSAAYFCASSPQPGTEAFFGQGTRLTVV.

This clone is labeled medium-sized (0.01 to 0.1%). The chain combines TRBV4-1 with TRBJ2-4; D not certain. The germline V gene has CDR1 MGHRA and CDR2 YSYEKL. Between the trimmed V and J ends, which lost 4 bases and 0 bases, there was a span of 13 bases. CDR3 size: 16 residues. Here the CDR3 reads CASSPAPLLAKNIQYF. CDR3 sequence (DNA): TGCGCCAGCAGCCCCGCTCCTTTACTAGCCAAAAACATTCAGTACTTC.

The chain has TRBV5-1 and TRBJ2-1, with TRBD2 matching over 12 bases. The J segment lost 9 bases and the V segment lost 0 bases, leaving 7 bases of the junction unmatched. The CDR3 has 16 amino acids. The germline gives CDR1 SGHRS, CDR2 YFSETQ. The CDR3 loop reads CASSLGSGLAGIEQFF. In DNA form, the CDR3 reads TGCGCCAGCAGCTTGGGATCGGGACTAGCGGGTATTGAGCAGTTCTTC.

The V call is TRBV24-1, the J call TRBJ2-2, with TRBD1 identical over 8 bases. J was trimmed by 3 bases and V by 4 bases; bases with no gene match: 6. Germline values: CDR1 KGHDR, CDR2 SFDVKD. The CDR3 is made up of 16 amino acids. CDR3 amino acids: CATSDPTGVDTGELFF. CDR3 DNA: TGTGCCACCAGTGACCCGACAGGGGTCGACACCGGGGAGCTGTTTTTT.

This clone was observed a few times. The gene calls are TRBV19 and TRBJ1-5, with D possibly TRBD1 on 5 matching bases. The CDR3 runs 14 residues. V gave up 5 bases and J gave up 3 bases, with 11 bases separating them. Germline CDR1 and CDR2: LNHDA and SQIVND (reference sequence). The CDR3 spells CASSLTGNNQPQHF. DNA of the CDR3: TGTGCCAGTAGTCTTACAGGAAACAATCAGCCCCAGCATTTT.

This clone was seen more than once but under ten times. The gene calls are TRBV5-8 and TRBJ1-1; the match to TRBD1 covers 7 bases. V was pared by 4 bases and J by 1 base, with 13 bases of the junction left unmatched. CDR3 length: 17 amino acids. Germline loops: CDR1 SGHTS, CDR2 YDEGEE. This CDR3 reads CASSRNKGQAGNTEAFF. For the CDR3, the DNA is TGTGCCAGCAGCCGAAACAAAGGACAGGCGGGGAACACTGAAGCTTTCTTT.

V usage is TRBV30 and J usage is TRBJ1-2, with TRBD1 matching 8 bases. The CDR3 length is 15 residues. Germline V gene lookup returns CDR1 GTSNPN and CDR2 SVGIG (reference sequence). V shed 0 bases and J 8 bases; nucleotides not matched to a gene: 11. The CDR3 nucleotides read TGTGCCTGGAGTGTACTGGCAGGGGGCGCGGTAGGCTACACCTTC. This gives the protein CAWSVLAGGAVGYTF.

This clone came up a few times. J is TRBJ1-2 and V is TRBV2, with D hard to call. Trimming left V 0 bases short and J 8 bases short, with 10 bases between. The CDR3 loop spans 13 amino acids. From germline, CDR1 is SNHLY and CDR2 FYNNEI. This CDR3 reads CASSEAGALGYTF. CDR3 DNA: TGTGCCAGCAGTGAAGCTGGTGCGCTCGGCTACACCTTC.

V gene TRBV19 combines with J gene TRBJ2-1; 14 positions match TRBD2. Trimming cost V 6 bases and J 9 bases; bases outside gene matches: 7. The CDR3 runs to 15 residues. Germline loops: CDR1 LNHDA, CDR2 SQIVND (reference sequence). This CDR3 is CASSPGTSGRGEQFF. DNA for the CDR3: TGTGCCAGTAGCCCAGGGACTAGCGGGAGAGGTGAGCAGTTCTTC. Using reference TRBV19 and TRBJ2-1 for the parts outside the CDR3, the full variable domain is DGGITQSPKYLFRKEGQNVTLSCEQNLNHDAMYWYRQDPGQGLRLIYYSQIVNDFQKGDIAEGYSVSREKKESFPLTVTSAQKNPTAFYLCASSPGTSGRGEQFFGPGTRLTVL.

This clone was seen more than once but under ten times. This chain's CDR3 is CASSPDRDERNEQFF. The CDR3, as DNA: TGCGCCAGCAGCCCGGACAGGGACGAAAGGAATGAGCAGTTCTTC. The chain has TRBV4-1 and TRBJ2-1; 8 nucleotides align to TRBD1. The germline gives CDR1 MGHRA, CDR2 YSYEKL. The CDR3 consists of 15 residues. V shed 4 bases and J 7 bases; nucleotides not matched to a gene: 9.

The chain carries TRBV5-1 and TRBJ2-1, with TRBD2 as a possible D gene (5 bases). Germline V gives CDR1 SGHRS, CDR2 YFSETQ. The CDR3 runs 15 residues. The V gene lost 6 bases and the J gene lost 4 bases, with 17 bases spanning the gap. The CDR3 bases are TGCGCCAGCATGGTGGGTACGGGGATATACAATGAGCAGTTCTTC. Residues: CASMVGTGIYNEQFF.